The 23 T cell receptor beta chains below all came from one sample that was sequenced in a study of neurological immune-mediated disorders. A single record per CDR3 protein comes from TCRdb applying MiXCR to the 5' RACE reads. The table lists about 17,000 distinct CDR3 sequences, more than 3% of them singletons. Specimen: CD8+ T cells from blood. Receptors originate from a middle-aged woman in good health.

This clonotype was counted ten times or more. The chain recombines TRBV5-6 with TRBJ2-5, with 9 bases that match TRBD1. Germline V CDR1 and CDR2: SGHDT, YYEEEE. The CDR3 is made up of 14 amino acids. V was pared by 4 bases and J by 4 bases, with 5 bases of the junction left unmatched. The CDR3 here is CASSPWTGVETQYF. The CDR3 DNA reads as TGTGCCAGCAGCCCATGGACAGGGGTAGAGACCCAGTACTTC.

This clonotype was observed at least ten times. This chain's CDR3 is CASRPNGAVVQYF. The DNA for the CDR3 is TGTGCCAGCAGACCAAATGGGGCGGTGGTTCAGTACTTC. V gene TRBV28 combines with J gene TRBJ2-4; a weak D match, TRBD1 (5 bases). The germline gives CDR1 MDHEN, CDR2 SYDVKM. V was trimmed by 6 bases and J by 11 bases, leaving 17 bases between them. The CDR3 totals 13 residues.

This clonotype has a count of ten or more. The chain carries TRBV27 and TRBJ1-1; weak D call: TRBD1 (5 bases). V dropped 6 bases and J dropped 1 base, with 9 bases sitting between them. This CDR3 spans 13 amino acids. Germline CDR1 reads MNHEY; CDR2 reads SMNVEV (reference sequence). CDR3 in DNA: TGTGCCAGCAGCGGTGACAGGAACACTGAAGCTTTCTTT. It is translated as CASSGDRNTEAFF.

This clonotype was recorded many times. This chain connects TRBV5-1 to TRBJ2-3; a weak D match, TRBD2 (5 bases). V dropped 3 bases and J dropped 2 bases, with 22 bases sitting between them. Germline CDR1 is SGHRS and CDR2 is YFSETQ. The CDR3 is 18 residues long. CDR3 sequence (DNA): TGCGCCAGCAGCTACTTGGGGTTGGGTACTGACTACACAGATACGCAGTATTTT. Translating it yields CASSYLGLGTDYTDTQYF.

This clonotype was seen ten or more times. The chain employs TRBV6-5 and TRBJ2-7; 7 bases map to TRBD1. The CDR3 loop spans 12 amino acids. The germline V gene has CDR1 MNHEY and CDR2 SVGAGI. V lost 11 bases to trimming and J lost 5 bases; unmatched junction nucleotides: 9. In DNA form, the CDR3 reads TGTGCCGTTCAGGGGGTCTTGGACGAGCAGTACTTC. Its translation is CAVQGVLDEQYF.

This clonotype came up many times. The gene calls are TRBV9 and TRBJ2-1; the match to TRBD2 covers 11 bases. V shed 3 bases and J 7 bases; nucleotides not matched to a gene: 6. The CDR3 has 15 residues. Germline V gene sequence: CDR1 SGDLS, CDR2 YYNGEE. The CDR3 DNA reads as TGTGCCAGCAGCGATCTAGCGGGAGGAAGAAATGAGCAGTTCTTC. Its protein product is CASSDLAGGRNEQFF.

This clonotype has a count of ten or more. The chain uses TRBV20-1 and TRBJ2-7; 8 bases match TRBD1. The CDR3 spans 13 residues. Germline V gives CDR1 DFQATT, CDR2 SNEGSKA (reference sequence). V lost 5 bases to trimming and J lost 6 bases; unmatched junction nucleotides: 9. CDR3 residues: CSALDREGGEQYF. In DNA, the CDR3 is TGCAGTGCTTTGGACAGGGAAGGTGGCGAGCAGTACTTC.

In this sample, this clonotype turned up many times. The chain links TRBV14 to TRBJ2-5; D possibly corresponds to TRBD2 (5 bases). V lost 0 bases, J lost 3 bases, and 17 bases lay in between. CDR3 length: 17 amino acids. The germline gives CDR1 SGHDN, CDR2 FVKESK. The CDR3 DNA sequence: TGTGCCAGCAGCCAAGAAGTTCGAGCGGAGGTTAAAGAGACCCAGTACTTC. This codes for CASSQEVRAEVKETQYF.

This clonotype was observed many times. This chain connects TRBV21-1 to TRBJ2-2; no DNA check was done on the table's D call, TRBD2. TRBV21-1 constitutes a pseudogene. The CDR3 covers 16 residues. The CDR3 DNA sequence: TGTGCCAGCAGCAAAGGGACTAGCGGGAGCACCGGGGAGCTGTTTTTT. Protein sequence: CASSKGTSGSTGELFF.

Many counts were recorded for this clonotype. The genes are TRBV9 and TRBJ2-7; 8 positions match TRBD2. This CDR3 comprises 15 residues. V lost 0 bases and J lost 2; bases outside the gene matches: 4. CDR1 and CDR2 (germline): SGDLS, YYNGEE. Here the CDR3 DNA reads TGTGCCAGCAGCGTAGCGGGAGGGGACACCTACGAGCAGTACTTC. Its translation: CASSVAGGDTYEQYF. Full variable domain (missing parts from reference TRBV9 and TRBJ2-7): DSGVTQTPKHLITATGQRVTLRCSPRSGDLSVYWYQQSLDQGLQFLIQYYNGEERAKGNILERFSAQQFPDLHSELNLSSLELGDSALYFCASSVAGGDTYEQYFGPGTRLTVT.

There are many counts of this clonotype. The rearrangement joins TRBV20-1 to TRBJ2-5; D gene uncertain. This CDR3 is built from 15 residues. Trimming cost V 0 bases and J 2 bases, with 13 bases left between them. Germline CDR1 DFQATT, CDR2 SNEGSKA (reference sequence). The CDR3 is CSARDMIRQQETQYF. The CDR3, as DNA: TGCAGTGCTAGAGATATGATCCGGCAGCAAGAGACCCAGTACTTC.

Judged by abundance, this clonotype is medium-sized. The chain combines TRBV9 with TRBJ1-5, with 11 positions matching TRBD1. CDR1 and CDR2 from the germline V gene are SGDLS and YYNGEE. The CDR3 runs 14 residues. V shed 4 bases, J shed 9 bases, and the junction held 6 bases outside the gene matches. The CDR3, as DNA: TGTGCCAGCAGCACCGGACAGGGGGCACGGCCCCAGCATTTT. Translated, it gives CASSTGQGARPQHF.

This clonotype was detected many times. The J gene is TRBJ1-4, the V gene TRBV7-6; D not certain. The germline V gene has CDR1 SGHVS and CDR2 FNYEAQ. The V gene lost 4 bases and the J gene lost 6 bases, with 15 bases spanning the gap. CDR3 length equals 15 residues. The CDR3 protein is CASSSRALFDEKLFF. In nucleotides, the CDR3 is TGTGCCAGCAGCTCACGGGCCCTTTTCGATGAAAAACTGTTTTTT.

J is TRBJ2-2 and V is TRBV28; a weak D match, TRBD1 (7 bases). CDR1 MDHEN and CDR2 SYDVKM come from the germline V gene. This CDR3 comprises 14 residues. V was clipped by 3 bases and J by 4 bases, with 9 bases between them. This CDR3 reads CASSLQGGTGELFF. The CDR3 bases are TGTGCCAGCAGTTTGCAGGGGGGCACCGGGGAGCTGTTTTTT.

This clonotype showed up just a few times. The rearrangement links TRBV12-3 or TRBV12-4 to TRBJ2-7, with 13 bases lining up with TRBD2. The CDR3 totals 15 residues. With V trimmed by 4 bases and J by 3 bases, 3 bases remained unmatched. The CDR3 region has the DNA TGTGCCAGCAGTTGGGGGACTAGCGGGGACTACGAGCAGTACTTC. The encoded protein is CASSWGTSGDYEQYF.

This clonotype has a count of ten or more. The chain couples TRBV6-5 to TRBJ1-3; no clear D gene. The length of the CDR3 is 16 residues. Between the trimmed V and J ends, which lost 5 bases and 0 bases, there was a span of 14 bases. Germline CDR1 MNHEY, CDR2 SVGAGI. Here the CDR3 reads CASSLSQVSSGNTIYF. The CDR3 DNA reads TGTGCCAGCAGTCTAAGTCAAGTGAGCTCTGGAAACACCATATATTTT.

Ten or more counts support this clonotype. The rearrangement uses TRBV11-2 and TRBJ2-1; D unclear. Germline assignment: CDR1 SGHAT and CDR2 FQNNGV. The ends were cut back, 6 bases at V and 5 bases at J, with 11 bases in the middle. The CDR3 is made up of 13 amino acids. CDR3 region: CASSPPEDNEQFF. The CDR3 nucleotides are TGTGCCAGCAGTCCTCCTGAGGACAATGAGCAGTTCTTC.

This clonotype was counted many times. Here the CDR3 DNA reads TGCGCCAGCAGCCAACGGGAGCTCCGGAACACCGGGGAGCTGTTTTTT. Protein product: CASSQRELRNTGELFF. This chain links TRBV4-1 with TRBJ2-2; D is perhaps TRBD2 (6 bases). Per germline, CDR1 MGHRA and CDR2 YSYEKL. The V and J ends lost 2 bases and 1 base respectively, with 11 bases between them. The CDR3 is 16 amino acids.

In this sample, this clonotype turned up many times. V gene TRBV12-3 or TRBV12-4 combines with J gene TRBJ2-1, with D tentatively TRBD2 (6 bases). V shed 6 bases and J shed 6 bases, with 9 bases lying between them. The CDR3 is 12 amino acids. DNA for the CDR3: TGTGCCAGCAGCCCGACTAGCAATGAGCAGTTCTTC. Amino acids: CASSPTSNEQFF.

The sample holds many counts of this clonotype. This chain links TRBV4-3 with TRBJ2-7; perhaps TRBD2 as D (6 bases). CDR1 is LGHNA and CDR2 is YSLEER in the germline V gene. Trimming stripped 0 bases from V and 12 bases from J, with 18 bases between. The CDR3 covers 14 residues. CDR3 in amino acids: CASSQDRTLGRMYF. CDR3 nucleotide sequence: TGCGCCAGCAGCCAAGATCGTACCCTAGGGAGGATGTACTTC.

The V call is TRBV6-1, the J call TRBJ2-3; D is perhaps TRBD1 (5 bases). CDR1 is MNHNS, CDR2 SASEGT, per germline. V dropped 8 bases and J dropped 0 bases, with 18 bases sitting between them. This CDR3 has 16 amino acids. Written as DNA, the CDR3 is TGTGCCAGCGGAAGACAGCAAATCCCGAGCACAGATACGCAGTATTTT. Protein: CASGRQQIPSTDTQYF.

Ten or more counts support this clonotype. The genes are TRBV7-6 and TRBJ1-4; 7 nucleotides line up with TRBD1. The CDR3 is 15 residues long. V lost 5 bases to trimming and J lost 5 bases; unmatched junction nucleotides: 8. Germline CDR1 and CDR2: SGHVS and FNYEAQ. This CDR3 reads CASSGDRAVNEKLFF. DNA of the CDR3: TGTGCCAGCAGCGGCGACAGGGCCGTCAATGAAAAACTGTTTTTT.

At least ten counts were recorded for this clonotype. The gene calls are TRBV27 and TRBJ2-5, with D unresolved. CDR1 and CDR2 from the germline V gene are MNHEY and SMNVEV (reference sequence). This CDR3 has 13 residues. V shed 5 bases and J shed 7 bases, with 14 bases lying between them. CDR3 residues: CASSLNTGGTQYF. Written as DNA, the CDR3 is TGTGCCAGCAGTCTCAACACGGGTGGGACCCAGTACTTC.